These 20 T cell receptor beta chains were sequenced from one sample in a study of beta chain features in type 1 diabetes. Study-level findings and limits: Across all four CD4+ subsets, people with type 1 diabetes showed modestly shorter TCRB CDR3s.

Their specific antigens are unknown. Expressed TCRB transcripts got sequenced, as all isolated RNA was reverse transcribed. The protocol was immunoSEQ multiplex PCR, while the TCRdb copy is restricted to in-frame clones and leaves out a portion. The sample contains over 200,000 clones, 9.5% to 13% of which appear only once. Sequenced material: naive CD4+ T cells from blood. The receptor set was obtained from a man aged 30 to 39 with type 1 diabetes.

The chain couples TRBV7-2 to TRBJ2-1; D is ambiguous. The V gene lost 1 base and the J gene lost 0 bases, with 7 bases spanning the gap. The germline CDR1 and CDR2 sequences are SGHTA and FQGNSA. The CDR3 runs 15 residues. This CDR3 is CASSLELGSYNEQFF. CDR3 nucleotide sequence: TGTGCCAGCAGCTTAGAACTCGGCTCCTACAATGAGCAGTTCTTC.

The chain joins TRBV5-1 to TRBJ2-6; 7 bases line up with TRBD2. There are 16 residues in the CDR3. Germline V gene data show CDR1 as SGHRS and CDR2 as YFSETQ. The trim removed 4 bases at V and 2 bases at J, leaving 6 bases unmatched. Here the CDR3 DNA reads TGCGCCAGCAGCCCGAGCGGGACTACTGGGGCCAACGTCCTGACTTTC. As protein: CASSPSGTTGANVLTF.

The chain employs TRBV6-1 and TRBJ2-5, with 11 bases lining up with TRBD2. The CDR3 totals 13 residues. Germline loops: CDR1 MNHNS, CDR2 SASEGT. V lost 6 bases and J lost 4; bases outside the gene matches: 1. The CDR3 bases are TGTGCCAGCAGCCTAGCGGGGGGAGAGACCCAGTACTTC. Amino acids: CASSLAGGETQYF.

This clone has only a few counts. V is TRBV5-1 and J is TRBJ2-7, with D maybe TRBD1 (6 bases). The germline V gene encodes CDR1 SGHRS and CDR2 YFSETQ. This CDR3 is 15 amino acids long. Trimming shortened V by 4 bases and J by 3 bases, and 17 bases separated the two germline ends. The CDR3 DNA reads as TGCGCCAGCAGCGCCGGTACGACAGGACTCTACGAGCAGTACTTC. It is translated as CASSAGTTGLYEQYF.

V is TRBV5-8 and J is TRBJ1-1; unclear D gene. The CDR3 runs to 12 residues. V gave up 4 bases and J gave up 9 bases, with 13 bases separating them. Germline loops: CDR1 SGHTS, CDR2 YDEGEE. The CDR3 DNA reads as TGTGCCAGCAGCCTGGCGGTAGCCAAAGCTTTCTTT. Translated: CASSLAVAKAFF.

This clone appeared a few times. This chain uses TRBV11-2 with TRBJ2-7, with no clear D. CDR1 and CDR2 (germline): SGHAT, FQNNGV. This CDR3 is 12 amino acids long. The ends were cut back, 4 bases at V and 7 bases at J, with 11 bases in the middle. CDR3 nucleotide sequence: TGTGCCAGCAGCTCGCCCCTTAGTGAGCAGTACTTC. Translated, it gives CASSSPLSEQYF. The full variable domain, in which reference TRBV11-2 and TRBJ2-7 provide the parts outside the CDR3, is EAGVAQSPRYKIIEKRQSVAFWCNPISGHATLYWYQQILGQGPKLLIQFQNNGVVDDSQLPKDRFSAERLKGVDSTLKIQPAKLEDSAVYLCASSSPLSEQYFGPGTRLTVT.

CDR3 in DNA: TGTGCCAGCAGCTTTACACCGGGACTGGGGAACAATGAGCAGTTCTTC. The encoded protein is CASSFTPGLGNNEQFF. The genes are TRBV5-4 and TRBJ2-1; weak D call: TRBD2 (6 bases). Germline CDR1 SGHNT, CDR2 YYREEE (reference sequence). CDR3 length: 16 residues. V was cut by 2 bases and J by 5 bases, with 17 bases left in between.

The chain is built from TRBV7-9 and TRBJ1-1; 8 nucleotides align to TRBD1. CDR1 SEHNR and CDR2 FQNEAQ come from the germline V gene (reference sequence). V shed 1 base and J 7 bases; nucleotides not matched to a gene: 8. CDR3 length: 15 amino acids. The CDR3 region has the DNA TGTGCCAGCAGCTTAGAAGGCAGGGGGCGTGATGAAGCTTTCTTT. Protein sequence: CASSLEGRGRDEAFF.

The chain is built from TRBV5-4 and TRBJ2-5, with 8 bases matching TRBD2. This CDR3 spans 15 amino acids. The germline CDR1 and CDR2 sequences are SGHNT and YYREEE (reference sequence). Trimming removed 2 bases from V and 7 bases from J; junction bases left unmatched: 10. This CDR3 reads CASSLGTEAGGTQYF. DNA of the CDR3: TGTGCCAGCAGCTTAGGGACGGAGGCGGGAGGGACCCAGTACTTC. Full variable domain (missing parts from reference TRBV5-4 and TRBJ2-5): ETGVTQSPTHLIKTRGQQVTLRCSSQSGHNTVSWYQQALGQGPQFIFQYYREEENGRGNFPPRFSGLQFPNYSSELNVNALELDDSALYLCASSLGTEAGGTQYFGPGTRLLVL.

V is TRBV19 and J is TRBJ2-7; D perhaps matches TRBD1 (7 bases). The CDR3 covers 14 residues. V lost 5 bases to trimming and J lost 2 bases, with 13 bases between them. The germline gives CDR1 LNHDA, CDR2 SQIVND (reference sequence). CDR3 loop: CASSAGQPTYEQYF. CDR3 nucleotides: TGTGCCAGTAGTGCGGGACAGCCTACCTACGAGCAGTACTTC.

This chain uses TRBV25-1 with TRBJ2-7; TRBD1 might be the D (5 bases). V lost 6 bases and J 5 bases, leaving 14 bases between the germline ends. Per the germline V gene, CDR1 is MGHDK and CDR2 is SYGVNS. The CDR3 totals 13 residues. DNA for the CDR3: TGTGCCAGCAGATGGGGCCCGGTCAACGAGCAGTACTTC. Its protein is CASRWGPVNEQYF.

This chain connects TRBV25-1 to TRBJ2-7, with TRBD1 identical over 8 bases. CDR1 MGHDK and CDR2 SYGVNS come from the germline V gene. The trim removed 4 bases at V and 3 bases at J, leaving 11 bases unmatched. The CDR3 is 16 residues long. CDR3 sequence (DNA): TGTGCCAGCAGTGGAGCCGGCACAGGGGGACTCTACGAGCAGTACTTC. Translation: CASSGAGTGGLYEQYF.

The V and J genes are TRBV9 and TRBJ1-4, with unresolved D. The CDR3 consists of 14 residues. V shed 1 base and J shed 7 bases, with 11 bases lying between them. Germline V gives CDR1 SGDLS, CDR2 YYNGEE. CDR3 nucleotides: TGTGCCAGCAGCGTACGGGAGGTTGGTGAAAAACTGTTTTTT. The encoded protein is CASSVREVGEKLFF.

The chain employs TRBV7-8 and TRBJ1-1; 8 nucleotides agree with TRBD1. V trimming: 5 bases; J trimming: 4 bases; junction bases outside the gene matches: 9. The germline V gene encodes CDR1 SGHVS and CDR2 FQNEAQ. This CDR3 contains 15 residues. The CDR3 sequence is CASSKSRGRGTEAFF. The CDR3 region has the DNA TGTGCCAGCAGCAAAAGCAGGGGGCGAGGCACTGAAGCTTTCTTT.

This clone was counted a few times. The chain joins TRBV19 to TRBJ1-6; TRBD1 might be the D (5 bases). The V and J ends lost 9 bases and 8 bases respectively, with 11 bases between them. This CDR3 spans 12 amino acids. The V gene's germline CDR1 is LNHDA and CDR2 SQIVND (reference sequence). CDR3 coding DNA: TGTGCCAGCCGGACACGTGATTCACCCCTCCACTTT. Amino acid sequence: CASRTRDSPLHF.

For the CDR3, the DNA is TGTGCCAGCAGTGAGTGGGGGGGTGCGGCCGCAGGGAATGAGCAGTTCTTC. Translation: CASSEWGGAAAGNEQFF. The chain carries TRBV6-1 and TRBJ2-1; 7 nucleotides align to TRBD2. Germline V lookup: CDR1 MNHNS, CDR2 SASEGT. There are 17 residues in the CDR3. Germline trimming cut 3 bases from V and 7 bases from J; bases unmatched to any gene: 15.

CDR3 sequence reads: CASSLEMNTEAFF. In DNA form, the CDR3 reads TGTGCCAGCTCACTCGAGATGAACACTGAAGCTTTCTTT. The V gene is TRBV18, the J gene TRBJ1-1; D gene uncertain. This CDR3 spans 13 amino acids. Germline V lookup: CDR1 KGHSH, CDR2 LQKENI. V shed 4 bases and J shed 0 bases, with 6 bases lying between them.

V gene TRBV27 combines with J gene TRBJ1-1; maybe TRBD1 (5 bases). The length of the CDR3 is 14 residues. The germline V gene has CDR1 MNHEY and CDR2 SMNVEV (reference sequence). Trimming removed 5 bases at V and 10 bases at J, with 20 bases between. CDR3 DNA: TGTGCCAGCAGTACCCAACAGGCTGGGGGGGTAGCTTTCTTT. Residues: CASSTQQAGGVAFF.

J is TRBJ2-3 and V is TRBV6-1; unclear D gene. CDR3 length equals 14 residues. Germline lookup yields CDR1 MNHNS and CDR2 SASEGT. The V gene lost 2 bases and the J gene lost 2 bases, with 8 bases spanning the gap. CDR3 protein: CASSEIHNTDTQYF. The CDR3, as DNA: TGTGCCAGCAGTGAAATCCACAACACAGATACGCAGTATTTT.

A few counts support this clone. V gene TRBV19 combines with J gene TRBJ1-2; 8 nucleotides match TRBD1. J was trimmed by 4 bases and V by 5 bases; bases with no gene match: 6. The germline V gene encodes CDR1 LNHDA and CDR2 SQIVND (reference sequence). This CDR3 spans 14 amino acids. CDR3 in amino acids: CASSRDRNLYGYTF. In nucleotides, the CDR3 is TGTGCCAGTAGTCGGGACAGGAACCTCTATGGCTACACCTTC.